What follows are 25 T cell receptor beta chains derived from one specimen sequenced in a study of siplizumab effects on memory and regulatory T cells. Repertoires were generated with immunoSEQ multiplex PCR, while TCRdb's copy carries only in-frame clones and drops some. The repertoire holds under 150,000 clones, with approximately 94% as singletons. Sequenced material: non-Treg CD4+ T cells sorted from blood. Every receptor here comes from a human donor in good health.

V usage is TRBV6-5 and J usage is TRBJ1-2; 7 positions match TRBD1. This CDR3 has 12 amino acids. The V gene's germline CDR1 is MNHEY and CDR2 SVGAGI. V was pared by 6 bases and J by 8 bases, with 6 bases of the junction left unmatched. CDR3 sequence (DNA): TGTGCCAGCAGCCGGGCAGGGGGGGGCTACACCTTC. Translating gives CASSRAGGGYTF.

V gene TRBV6-5 combines with J gene TRBJ2-3; tentatively, D is TRBD2 (6 bases). V was pared by 6 bases and J by 2 bases, with 12 bases between. This CDR3 region has 14 residues. The germline CDR1 and CDR2 sequences are MNHEY and SVGAGI. CDR3 nucleotide sequence: TGTGCCAGCAGGATGATAGCGGCCACAGATACGCAGTATTTT. Translation: CASRMIAATDTQYF.

The DNA of the CDR3 is TGCGCCAGCAGCCAAGCACAGGGAAGGGAGACCCAGTACTTC. Translated: CASSQAQGRETQYF. The chain employs TRBV4-1 and TRBJ2-5; a possible D gene is TRBD1 (6 bases). V lost 1 base and J lost 5, with 11 bases in between. The germline CDR1 and CDR2 sequences are MGHRA and YSYEKL. This CDR3 is built from 14 residues.

This clone has only one observation. The chain uses TRBV10-1 and TRBJ2-3, with 11 bases matching TRBD2. The CDR3 loop spans 17 amino acids. Trimming removed 7 bases from V and 0 bases from J; junction bases left unmatched: 9. CDR1 is WNHNN, CDR2 SYGVQD, per germline (reference sequence). The CDR3 nucleotides read TGCGCCAGCATTATACAAGGGACTAGCGGTAGCACAGATACGCAGTATTTT. Translating it yields CASIIQGTSGSTDTQYF.

This chain connects TRBV7-7 to TRBJ1-4, with D unresolved. Germline values: CDR1 SSHAT, CDR2 FNYEAQ (reference sequence). This CDR3 contains 12 residues. CDR3 sequence: CASPARGEKLFF. CDR3 sequence (DNA): TGTGCTTCCCCTGCGCGGGGAGAAAAACTGTTTTTT.

The chain carries TRBV11-2 and TRBJ2-5; no definite D call. Trimming pared 0 bases from V and 0 bases from J, leaving 11 bases between. Germline CDR1 and CDR2: SGHAT and FQNNGV. This CDR3 is built from 16 residues. CDR3 DNA: TGTGCCAGCAGCTTAGAAGCCTACACCAACCAAGAGACCCAGTACTTC. As protein: CASSLEAYTNQETQYF.

This sequence joins TRBV7-2 and TRBJ2-5; D uncertain. Germline values: CDR1 SGHTA, CDR2 FQGNSA. The CDR3 covers 13 residues. The V end was cut by 7 bases, the J end by 4 bases, with 13 bases between. The CDR3 spells CASTTYLRETQYF. The CDR3 nucleotides read TGTGCCAGCACCACATACTTGAGAGAGACCCAGTACTTC.

The chain links TRBV19 to TRBJ2-3; D unresolved. This CDR3 region has 16 residues. Germline CDR1 LNHDA, CDR2 SQIVND (reference sequence). Trimming left V 4 bases short and J 2 bases short, with 16 bases between. CDR3: CASSTLDRLYTDTQYF. CDR3 DNA sequence: TGTGCCAGTAGTACTCTGGACCGGCTTTACACAGATACGCAGTATTTT.

The chain employs TRBV27 and TRBJ1-2, with TRBD1 matching 8 bases. The CDR3 totals 16 residues. In germline, CDR1 is MNHEY, CDR2 SMNVEV (reference sequence). V lost 5 bases and J lost 0; bases outside the gene matches: 8. Here the CDR3 reads CASSPGPTGANYGYTF. The CDR3 DNA reads TGTGCCAGCAGTCCCGGACCGACAGGGGCTAACTATGGCTACACCTTC.

The V call is TRBV11-3, the J call TRBJ2-1; D is undetermined. V lost 5 bases to trimming and J lost 3 bases, with 14 bases between them. CDR3 length: 15 amino acids. Germline loops: CDR1 SGHNT, CDR2 YENEEA. The CDR3 DNA is TGTGCCAGCAGCCTCACGGTAGCCCTCTACAATGAGCAGTTCTTC. Protein sequence: CASSLTVALYNEQFF.

J is TRBJ1-5 and V is TRBV7-6; D call uncertain. Between the trimmed V and J ends, which lost 1 base and 0 bases, there was a span of 13 bases. CDR1 SGHVS and CDR2 FNYEAQ come from the germline V gene. The CDR3 covers 17 residues. In nucleotides, the CDR3 is TGTGCCAGCAGCTTAGTCGCGGCTACCTATAGCAATCAGCCCCAGCATTTT. It encodes CASSLVAATYSNQPQHF.

The J gene is TRBJ1-1, the V gene TRBV30; D unclear. Germline lookup yields CDR1 GTSNPN and CDR2 SVGIG (reference sequence). CDR3 length equals 12 residues. Deletions cut 5 bases from V and 1 base from J, with 8 bases between. CDR3 DNA: TGTGCCTGGGGGCCGACGAACACTGAAGCTTTCTTT. As protein: CAWGPTNTEAFF.

The rearrangement joins TRBV5-1 to TRBJ2-4; D is possibly TRBD1 (6 bases). This CDR3 contains 17 residues. Looked up from germline, CDR1 is SGHRS and CDR2 is YFSETQ. The germline V and J ends were trimmed by 4 bases and 6 bases, with 23 bases remaining between them. CDR3 region: CASSPDITEFRGNIQYF. Written as DNA, the CDR3 is TGCGCCAGCAGCCCGGACATAACAGAATTCAGGGGAAACATTCAGTACTTC.

The chain recombines TRBV18 with TRBJ1-3, with 8 bases matching TRBD1. The CDR3 consists of 14 residues. Germline V lookup: CDR1 KGHSH, CDR2 LQKENI. V lost 4 bases to trimming and J lost 4 bases; unmatched junction nucleotides: 3. CDR3: CASSQDRGGNTIYF. Written as DNA, the CDR3 is TGTGCCAGCTCACAAGACAGGGGCGGAAACACCATATATTTT.

In DNA form, the CDR3 reads TGCGCCAGCAGCTTCGGGGAACCCACGGGCGAGCAGTACTTC. This encodes CASSFGEPTGEQYF. The chain has TRBV5-1 and TRBJ2-7; weak D call: TRBD2 (5 bases). Germline loops: CDR1 SGHRS, CDR2 YFSETQ. This CDR3 region has 14 residues. Trimming took 2 bases from V and 6 from J, leaving 15 bases between them. Full variable domain (outside the CDR3, taken from reference TRBV5-1 and TRBJ2-7): KAGVTQTPRYLIKTRGQQVTLSCSPISGHRSVSWYQQTPGQGLQFLFEYFSETQRNKGNFPGRFSGRQFSNSRSEMNVSTLELGDSALYLCASSFGEPTGEQYFGPGTRLTVT.

V gene TRBV19 combines with J gene TRBJ1-4; 7 bases agree with TRBD1. Germline V lookup: CDR1 LNHDA, CDR2 SQIVND (reference sequence). V lost 5 bases and J lost 7; bases outside the gene matches: 10. CDR3 length equals 15 residues. The chain's CDR3 is CASSPTGTVSEKLFF. CDR3 nucleotide sequence: TGTGCCAGTAGTCCAACCGGGACAGTCAGTGAAAAACTGTTTTTT.

The V call is TRBV6-5, the J call TRBJ1-6; D gene ambiguous. In germline, CDR1 is MNHEY, CDR2 SVGAGI. The CDR3 extends over 14 amino acids. V lost 6 bases and J lost 0, with 6 bases in between. CDR3 DNA: TGTGCCAGCAGCCCAGGCTCCTATAATTCACCCCTCCACTTT. Translating gives CASSPGSYNSPLHF.

CDR3 nucleotides: TGCGCCAGCAGCTTATCGACAGGGAGTCAGCCCCAGCATTTT. It is translated as CASSLSTGSQPQHF. J is TRBJ1-5 and V is TRBV5-1, with 7 positions matching TRBD1. The CDR3 is 14 residues long. Losses at the gene ends were 2 bases for V and 6 bases for J; bases not matched to a gene: 5. Per germline, CDR1 SGHRS and CDR2 YFSETQ. Variable domain in full (rest from reference TRBV5-1 and TRBJ1-5): KAGVTQTPRYLIKTRGQQVTLSCSPISGHRSVSWYQQTPGQGLQFLFEYFSETQRNKGNFPGRFSGRQFSNSRSEMNVSTLELGDSALYLCASSLSTGSQPQHFGDGTRLSIL.

The chain recombines TRBV6-5 with TRBJ2-1, with D perhaps matching TRBD1 (6 bases). This CDR3 is 15 amino acids long. Germline CDR1 MNHEY, CDR2 SVGAGI. Trimming shortened V by 0 bases and J by 8 bases, and 14 bases separated the two germline ends. The CDR3 region is CASSYSGQGIDEQFF. CDR3 DNA: TGTGCCAGCAGTTACTCCGGGCAGGGGATCGATGAGCAGTTCTTC.

The V and J genes are TRBV7-2 and TRBJ1-1, with 7 bases fitting TRBD1. Germline-derived CDR1 and CDR2 are SGHTA and FQGNSA. The CDR3 has 14 amino acids. The V segment lost 4 bases and the J segment 5 bases; nucleotides outside the gene matches: 7. Here the CDR3 reads CASSSRQGRTEAFF. CDR3 sequence (DNA): TGTGCCAGCAGCTCTCGACAGGGCAGGACTGAAGCTTTCTTT.

V gene TRBV2 combines with J gene TRBJ1-1; 12 bases match TRBD1. Germline V gene lookup returns CDR1 SNHLY and CDR2 FYNNEI. This CDR3 region has 16 residues. V was pared by 7 bases and J by 8 bases, with 14 bases of the junction left unmatched. CDR3 sequence reads: CASTLLGTGGRGEAFF. The CDR3 nucleotides are TGTGCCAGCACCCTCCTGGGGACAGGGGGCAGAGGGGAAGCTTTCTTT.

The rearrangement joins TRBV19 to TRBJ2-7, with 8 positions matching TRBD1. CDR1 is LNHDA and CDR2 is SQIVND in the germline V gene (reference sequence). The CDR3 extends over 16 amino acids. With V trimmed by 6 bases and J by 3 bases, 13 bases remained unmatched. DNA for the CDR3: TGTGCCAGTAGACCGGACAGGGAGAGTCTTCTCTACGAGCAGTACTTC. Its protein is CASRPDRESLLYEQYF.

This rearrangement joins TRBV10-3 to TRBJ2-1, with 7 bases fitting TRBD2. The CDR3 totals 15 residues. V was clipped by 3 bases and J by 3 bases; unmatched bases: 5. Germline CDR1 is ENHRY and CDR2 is SYGVKD. The chain's CDR3 is CAISDWRGFYNEQFF. CDR3 DNA: TGTGCCATCAGTGACTGGCGGGGGTTCTACAATGAGCAGTTCTTC.

This clone was picked up one time. The gene calls are TRBV5-4 and TRBJ2-7, with TRBD2 identical over 7 bases. CDR3 size: 15 residues. V shed 4 bases, J shed 3 bases, and the junction held 10 bases outside the gene matches. Germline V lookup: CDR1 SGHNT, CDR2 YYREEE (reference sequence). This chain's CDR3 is CASSGRQRGYYEQYF. The CDR3 DNA reads as TGTGCCAGCAGCGGTCGTCAGCGGGGCTACTACGAGCAGTACTTC. The complete variable domain, with remaining parts taken from reference TRBV5-4 and TRBJ2-7, reads ETGVTQSPTHLIKTRGQQVTLRCSSQSGHNTVSWYQQALGQGPQFIFQYYREEENGRGNFPPRFSGLQFPNYSSELNVNALELDDSALYLCASSGRQRGYYEQYFGPGTRLTVT.

This chain joins TRBV5-1 and TRBJ2-6, with D unclear. The CDR3 totals 15 residues. V was trimmed by 6 bases and J by 1 base, leaving 11 bases between them. Germline CDR1 SGHRS, CDR2 YFSETQ. In DNA form, the CDR3 reads TGCGCCAGCAATGCGCCCGGTTCTGGGGCCAACGTCCTGACTTTC. It codes for CASNAPGSGANVLTF.